The entry below describes one T cell receptor (beta chain). Its antigen is unknown. Germline CDR1 and CDR2: SGHTA and FQGNSA. Trimming removed 5 bases at V and 0 bases at J, with 4 bases between. This CDR3 region has 12 residues. Time point defined: week 23, last vaccination. Each dose of the vaccine consisted of 300 ug of mutant IDH1 20-mer peptide, with topical imiquimod. Each donor presented with a new WHO grade 3 or 4 astrocytoma that tested IDH1-mutant and showed ATRX loss. Data came from immunoSEQ multiplex PCR; TCRdb stores just in-frame clones and leaves some out. The data hold about 55,000 clones, with about 80% observed a single time. The sample originates from a study of a mutant IDH1 vaccine in newly diagnosed glioma. Across the study: Most patients had received both radiotherapy and temozolomide, the prior options being radiotherapy, temozolomide, or both.

The source material was PBMCs, sampled from a glioma patient whose treatment included an IDH1 peptide vaccine. This chain links TRBV7-2 with TRBJ2-5; D gene unclear. This TCR derives from a man aged 40-50 years with glioma. The CDR3 coding sequence is TGTGCCAGCAGCCGGTACCAAGAGACCCAGTACTTC. The encoded protein is CASSRYQETQYF.